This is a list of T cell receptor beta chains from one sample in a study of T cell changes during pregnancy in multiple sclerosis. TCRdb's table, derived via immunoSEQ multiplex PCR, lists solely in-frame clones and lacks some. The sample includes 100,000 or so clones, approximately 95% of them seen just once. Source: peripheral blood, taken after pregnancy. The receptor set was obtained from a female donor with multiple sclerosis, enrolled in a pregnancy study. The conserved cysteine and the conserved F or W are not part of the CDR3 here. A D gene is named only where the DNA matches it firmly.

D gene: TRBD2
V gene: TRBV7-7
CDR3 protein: ASSPRTSPAYGELF

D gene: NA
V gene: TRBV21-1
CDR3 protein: ASSNDVGDLDQPQH

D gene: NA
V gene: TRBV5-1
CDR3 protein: ASSPGGLYNEQF

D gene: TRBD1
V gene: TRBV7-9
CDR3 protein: ASTFGDRGNEKLF

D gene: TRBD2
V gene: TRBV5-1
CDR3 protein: ASSLSSGWSYEQY

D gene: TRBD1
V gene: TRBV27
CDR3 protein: ASSSTGQGITEAF

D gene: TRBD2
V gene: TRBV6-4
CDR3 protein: ASSVLAGVREQF

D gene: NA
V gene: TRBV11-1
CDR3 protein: ASTPETGVHSGTDTQY

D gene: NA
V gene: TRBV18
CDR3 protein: ASSGASHSNEQF

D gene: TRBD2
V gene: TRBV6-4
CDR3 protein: ASSDDGGSGGRGQF

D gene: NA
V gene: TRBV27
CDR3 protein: ASQDSNTEAF

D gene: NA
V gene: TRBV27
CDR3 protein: ASSPGGSWSNTGELF

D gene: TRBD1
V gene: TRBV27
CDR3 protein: ASSLIADGTAMY

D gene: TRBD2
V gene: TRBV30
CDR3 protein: ARTSGSSYNEQF

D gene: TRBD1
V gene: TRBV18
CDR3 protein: ASSPIYWDSYTGELF

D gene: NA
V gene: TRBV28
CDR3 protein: ASSPRENEQY

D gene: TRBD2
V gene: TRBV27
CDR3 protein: ASSLGTSGNEQF

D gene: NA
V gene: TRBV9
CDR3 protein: ASSKGPGVAETQY

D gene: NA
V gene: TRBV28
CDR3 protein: ASSLAGSTNEKLF

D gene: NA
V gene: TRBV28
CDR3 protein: ASSPVGESVHSNQPQH

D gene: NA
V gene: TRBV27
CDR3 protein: ASSISTDTQY

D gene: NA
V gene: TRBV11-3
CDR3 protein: ASSFAGVGNEQF

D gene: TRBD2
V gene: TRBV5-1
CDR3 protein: ASSFGLAGGKSNEQF

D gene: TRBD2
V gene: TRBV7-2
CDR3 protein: ASSLSFSGRRADTQY

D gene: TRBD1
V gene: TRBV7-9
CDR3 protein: ASSWTGSSYNEQF

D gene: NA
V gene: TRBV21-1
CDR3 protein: ASSTEGLAGAPLSYNEQF

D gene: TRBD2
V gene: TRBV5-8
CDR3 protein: ASSFNVNGLAY

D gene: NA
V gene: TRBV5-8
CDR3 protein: ASSWPLALSSYNEQF

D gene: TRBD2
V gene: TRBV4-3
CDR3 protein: ASSQGGRREETQY

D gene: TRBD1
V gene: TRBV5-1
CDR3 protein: ASSSGTGVTGELF

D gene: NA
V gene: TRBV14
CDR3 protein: ASSQYSGNEKLF

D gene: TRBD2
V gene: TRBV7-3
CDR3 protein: ASSWTSGSYNEQF

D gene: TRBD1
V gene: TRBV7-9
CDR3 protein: ASSHGQGDPYEQY

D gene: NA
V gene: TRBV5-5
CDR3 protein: ASSLEGDYGYT

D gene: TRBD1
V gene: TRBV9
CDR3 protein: ASSAQGALNTEAF

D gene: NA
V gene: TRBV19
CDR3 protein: ASSPKGASYEQY

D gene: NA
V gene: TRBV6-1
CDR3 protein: ATQVALSFTQY

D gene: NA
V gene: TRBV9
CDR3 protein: ASSARGVNTEAF